Sequencing of this T cell receptor (beta chain) was carried out in a study of T cells after yellow fever vaccination. TCR cDNA, made by 5'RACE template switching, carried an added universal primer site and UMIs. One entry per CDR3 protein results from TCRdb running MiXCR on the 5' RACE reads. The data hold fewer than 500,000 distinct CDR3 sequences, with around a sixth observed a single time. The study's findings and limits: The secondary response was weaker but peaked faster, day 5 versus 15. Abundant clonotypes (contaminants from the bulk population) could be present in FACS-sorted repertoires.

Per germline, CDR1 SGHRS and CDR2 YFSETQ. With 7 bases clipped from V and 5 bases from J, the junction kept 7 bases outside the gene matches. This CDR3 is built from 13 residues. A remark on this clonotype: Its target is not known.

The source of this sequence is a man in his late teens or twenties who received the YFV17D yellow fever vaccine. This chain uses TRBV5-1 with TRBJ2-5, with 8 bases identical to TRBD1. The sample in question was PBMCs, obtained before the yellow fever booster vaccination. The CDR3 loop reads CASAPGGWETQYF. The CDR3 bases are TGCGCCAGCGCCCCAGGGGGCTGGGAGACCCAGTACTTC.